This TCR beta chain appears in the sequencing data of a study of identical twins. Findings and limits, study-wide: Alpha sequences out of frame and shared by twins had excess low generation probability. Invariant MAIT and iNKT cells may have partly biased zero-insertion analyses.

Comment on this clonotype: The target antigen is unknown.

Through template switching, a universal primer site was introduced, and the cDNA contained unique molecular identifiers. TCRdb redid the calling of the 5' RACE reads with MiXCR, one entry per CDR3 protein. In the table there are some 500,000 distinct CDR3 sequences, roughly an eighth of which are singletons. This CDR3 is 14 amino acids long. Looked up from germline, CDR1 is KGHDR and CDR2 is SFDVKD. V gave up 6 bases and J gave up 8 bases, with 13 bases separating them. This sample also appeared in a second study, on yellow fever vaccine responses in identical twins.

This chain uses TRBV24-1 with TRBJ1-6; possibly TRBD1 for D (6 bases). This TCR was sampled from a woman aged 18-35 years in good health. The sample consisted of CD4+ T cells sorted from blood. As DNA, the CDR3 is TGTGCCACCAGTACCCGGACAGAGGATTCACCCCTCCACTTT. Translating gives CATSTRTEDSPLHF.